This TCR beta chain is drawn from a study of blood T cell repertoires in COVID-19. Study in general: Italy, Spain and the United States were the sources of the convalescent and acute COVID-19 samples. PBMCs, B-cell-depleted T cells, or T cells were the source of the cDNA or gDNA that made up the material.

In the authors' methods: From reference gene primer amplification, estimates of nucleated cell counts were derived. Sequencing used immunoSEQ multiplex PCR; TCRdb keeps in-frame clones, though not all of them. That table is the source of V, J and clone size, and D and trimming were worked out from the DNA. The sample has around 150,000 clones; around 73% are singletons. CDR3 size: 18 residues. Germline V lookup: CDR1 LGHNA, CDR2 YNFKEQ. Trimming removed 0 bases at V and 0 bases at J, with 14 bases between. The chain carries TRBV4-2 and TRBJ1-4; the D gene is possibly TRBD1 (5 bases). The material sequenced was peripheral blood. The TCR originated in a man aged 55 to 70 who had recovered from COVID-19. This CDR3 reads CASSQDGASHTTNEKLFF. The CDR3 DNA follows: TGTGCCAGCAGCCAAGATGGGGCAAGCCACACAACTAATGAAAAACTGTTTTTT.